This TCR beta chain was identified during a study of T-cell memory formation after mild COVID-19. This clonotype was observed a handful of times. V dropped 4 bases and J dropped 6; count of bases not matched to a gene: 5. Germline values: CDR1 SEHNR, CDR2 FQNEAQ (reference sequence). The length of the CDR3 is 15 residues. MiXCR, run by TCRdb on the 5' RACE reads, gives a single entry per CDR3 protein. Altogether about 290,000 distinct CDR3 sequences are present, less than 20% being singletons, with the ten largest covering 20% to 25%. The sequence was collected from a man between 18 and 29 years old who had mild COVID-19 (a few samples of this study predate the infection). Cell type and time point are not known. This chain joins TRBV7-9 and TRBJ2-1, with 11 bases lining up with TRBD2. Sequenced material: PBMCs or a T cell subset sorted from them (not recorded which). The DNA for the CDR3 is TGTGCCAGCAGCTCGGTCGGACTAGCGGGCAATGAGCAGTTCTTC. Translation gives CASSSVGLAGNEQFF.